This is a list of T cell receptor beta chains from one sample in a study of cytomegalovirus exposure and HLA in healthy donors. TCRdb keeps only in-frame clones here, not all; method: immunoSEQ multiplex PCR. Here the sample spans some 140,000 clones, approximately 80% being singletons. Sequencing was done on a sample of PBMCs. These receptors were collected from a man aged 25 to 45 in good health and CMV-seronegative. Both conserved end residues are part of each CDR3. Each record gives: clone size, V gene, J gene, D gene, CDR3 protein, CDR3 DNA. The D gene is left open where the match is weak. A row's size may be missing; if present it is once, few, many or a size class.

>few|TRBV7-7|TRBJ2-2|NA
CASSLTLGGELFF
TGTGCTAGCAGCTTGACCCTAGGCGGGGAGCTGTTTTTT
>NA|TRBV18|TRBJ2-2|NA
CASSPKGFAGELFF
TGTGCCAGCTCACCAAAGGGGTTCGCCGGGGAGCTGTTTTTT
>NA|TRBV18|TRBJ1-4|TRBD1
CASSPPGTGAEKLFF
TGTGCCAGCTCACCCCCCGGGACAGGGGCCGAAAAACTGTTTTTT
>NA|TRBV15|TRBJ2-7|TRBD1
CATSPGQAAEQYF
TGTGCCACCAGCCCAGGACAGGCAGCCGAGCAGTACTTC
>NA|TRBV19|TRBJ2-7|TRBD2
CASSEWTSGREEQYF
TGTGCCAGTAGTGAGTGGACTAGCGGGAGAGAGGAGCAGTACTTC
>NA|TRBV7-6|TRBJ2-2|TRBD2
CASSLEQVPTGGTGELFF
TGTGCCAGCAGCTTAGAGCAGGTTCCAACGGGAGGGACCGGGGAGCTGTTTTTT
>NA|TRBV28|TRBJ2-1|TRBD2
CASSSGLADEQFF
TGTGCCAGCAGTTCAGGACTAGCCGATGAGCAGTTCTTC
>NA|TRBV5-5|TRBJ2-7|NA
CASSSLGSVQYF
TGTGCCAGCAGCTCCCTGGGGAGCGTGCAGTACTTC
>few|TRBV19|TRBJ2-6|TRBD2
CASSILSGTSGMFSSGANVLTF
TGTGCCAGTAGTATTCTGTCGGGTACTAGCGGGATGTTCTCCTCTGGGGCCAACGTCCTGACTTTC
>NA|TRBV7-2|TRBJ2-7|NA
CASSAGFTRGEQYF
TGTGCCAGCAGCGCGGGGTTTACTCGGGGCGAGCAGTACTTC
>NA|TRBV11-2|TRBJ1-1|TRBD1
CASSAGTGRAFF
TGTGCCAGCAGCGCCGGGACAGGTCGAGCTTTCTTT
>NA|TRBV6-1|TRBJ2-6|TRBD1
CASSGTGVLAGANVLTF
TGTGCCAGCAGTGGGACAGGGGTGTTAGCTGGGGCCAACGTCCTGACTTTC
>NA|TRBV6-5|TRBJ2-5|TRBD2
CASSYWKSGREQYF
TGTGCCAGCAGTTACTGGAAAAGCGGGAGAGAGCAGTACTTC
>NA|TRBV6-1|TRBJ1-2|NA
CASKVTANYGYTF
TGTGCCAGCAAAGTGACAGCCAACTATGGCTACACCTTC
>once|TRBV5-1|TRBJ1-3|TRBD1
CASSLTGGTGNTIYF
TGCGCCAGCAGCCTGACAGGGGGGACTGGAAACACCATATATTTT
>NA|TRBV6-5|TRBJ1-1|NA
CATPGPNTEAFF
TGTGCCACGCCTGGGCCAAACACTGAAGCTTTCTTT
>NA|TRBV9|TRBJ1-3|NA
CASSVTSGNTIYF
TGTGCCAGCAGCGTCACTTCAGGAAACACCATATATTTT
>NA|TRBV6-6|TRBJ1-4|NA
CASSYPAGEANEKLFF
TGTGCCAGCAGTTACCCTGCAGGGGAAGCTAATGAAAAACTGTTTTTT
>NA|TRBV6-1|TRBJ2-1|TRBD2
CASSESGSPGNEQFF
TGTGCCAGCAGTGAAAGCGGGAGCCCCGGGAATGAGCAGTTCTTC
>NA|TRBV7-9|TRBJ2-7|TRBD2
CAISGLGLYEQYF
TGTGCCATCTCGGGACTAGGTCTGTACGAGCAGTACTTC
>NA|TRBV6-1|TRBJ2-1|TRBD1
CASIGTGGDEQFF
TGTGCCAGCATTGGGACAGGGGGCGATGAGCAGTTCTTC
>NA|TRBV27|TRBJ2-1|TRBD2
CASSPGGRGYEQFF
TGTGCCAGCAGCCCGGGAGGTAGGGGCTATGAGCAGTTCTTC
>NA|TRBV27|TRBJ2-7|TRBD2
CASSLLASGTPYEQYF
TGTGCCAGCAGTTTATTAGCTAGCGGGACACCCTACGAGCAGTACTTC
>NA|TRBV28|TRBJ2-7|TRBD2
CASSYLLLTEGGIREQYF
TGTGCCAGCAGTTATCTCCTCCTTACTGAGGGAGGGATACGAGAGCAGTACTTC
>NA|TRBV28|TRBJ1-5|NA
CASRSPGHRSNQPQHF
TGTGCCAGCAGATCTCCGGGACACCGGAGCAATCAGCCCCAGCATTTT
>NA|TRBV6-6|TRBJ1-3|NA
CASTFSDGNTIYF
TGTGCCAGCACGTTTTCAGATGGAAACACCATATATTTT
>once|TRBV10-3|TRBJ2-1|NA
CAIKDPLPGLNEQFF
TGTGCCATCAAGGATCCCCTGCCGGGACTCAATGAGCAGTTCTTC
>NA|TRBV18|TRBJ2-5|NA
CASSPVETRGTQYF
TGTGCCAGCTCACCGGTGGAGACCCGAGGGACCCAGTACTTC
>NA|TRBV7-9|TRBJ2-7|NA
CASSLNEASYEQYF
TGTGCCAGCAGCTTAAACGAGGCCTCCTACGAGCAGTACTTC
>NA|TRBV19|TRBJ2-7|TRBD2
CASSTLGGDEQYF
TGTGCCAGTAGTACCCTGGGGGGGGACGAGCAGTACTTC
>few|TRBV14|TRBJ1-1|NA
CASSHLRNTEAFF
TGTGCCAGCAGCCATCTAAGGAACACTGAAGCTTTCTTT
>NA|TRBV7-2|TRBJ2-1|TRBD2
CASSSGLAGGSGFF
TGTGCCAGCAGCTCGGGACTAGCGGGAGGTTCGGGGTTCTTC
>NA|TRBV7-2|TRBJ2-7|TRBD2
CASSSTLAGGGEQYF
TGTGCCAGCAGCTCGACTTTAGCGGGAGGGGGCGAGCAGTACTTC